This TCR beta chain was recorded in a study of T cells in Graves' hyperthyroidism and ophthalmopathy. Study-level findings and limits: The authors' 13 V-J model separated ophthalmopathy from stable hyperthyroidism.

Amplified TCR beta CDR3 regions derived from RNA transcripts. An initial round of RT-PCR targeting the TCR CDR3 relied on the HTBI primer set. TCRdb called the multiplex PCR reads again in MiXCR, with one record for every CDR3 protein. This table holds over 250,000 distinct CDR3 sequences, 20% to 30% found once. In its sample, this clonotype was seen many times. Its antigen remains unknown. With 7 bases removed from V and 2 bases from J, the gap between germline ends came to 11 bases. CDR1 is LNHDA, CDR2 SQIVND, per germline (reference sequence). The CDR3 contains 13 residues. With a duration under 2 months, the hyperthyroidism was newly diagnosed in patients aged 18 to 65.

The sequence derives from a man aged 40-49 years with Graves' hyperthyroidism that later progressed to Graves' ophthalmopathy. The chain recombines TRBV19 with TRBJ1-1; no definite D call. The sequenced sample was blood. The CDR3 DNA reads TGTGCCAGTACCAAATCGGCAAACACTGAAGCTTTCTTT. Amino acids: CASTKSANTEAFF.